Each of the 11 T cell receptor beta chains below was sequenced from the same sample in a study of T cell changes during pregnancy in multiple sclerosis. Assay: immunoSEQ multiplex PCR; the TCRdb copy retains only in-frame clones and omits some. The table records around 57,000 clones, just over 90% of them present only once. Source: peripheral blood, taken in the second trimester of pregnancy. Source of these receptors: a female donor with multiple sclerosis, enrolled in a pregnancy study.

This clone occurred once. The genes are TRBV29-1 and TRBJ2-2, with D tentatively TRBD2 (6 bases). V was shortened by 6 bases and J by 4 bases, with 21 bases between the two germline ends. The CDR3 extends over 16 amino acids. From germline, CDR1 is SQVTM and CDR2 ANQGSEA. DNA of the CDR3: TGCAGCGTAGACGGCGGGGTGGAGGGAGTCACCGGGGAGCTGTTTTTT. Translated, it gives CSVDGGVEGVTGELFF.

This clone appeared once. The V call is TRBV5-1, the J call TRBJ2-1, with 8 bases aligning to TRBD2. Germline values: CDR1 SGHRS, CDR2 YFSETQ. With V trimmed by 4 bases and J by 0 bases, 0 bases remained unmatched. This CDR3 contains 14 residues. Here the CDR3 DNA reads TGCGCCAGCAGCGGACTAGCCTCCTACAATGAGCAGTTCTTC. This codes for CASSGLASYNEQFF.

V is TRBV4-1 and J is TRBJ2-7, with 7 bases fitting TRBD1. Trimming cost V 1 base and J 2 bases; bases outside gene matches: 5. The CDR3 has 15 amino acids. Germline CDR1 and CDR2: MGHRA and YSYEKL. The CDR3 spells CASSQGQGPTYEQYF. In DNA form, the CDR3 reads TGCGCCAGCAGCCAAGGACAGGGCCCGACCTACGAGCAGTACTTC.

This chain connects TRBV15 to TRBJ1-2; D not certain. The V end was cut by 0 bases, the J end by 6 bases, with 14 bases between. The length of the CDR3 is 15 residues. CDR1 is LNHNV, CDR2 YYDKDF, per germline (reference sequence). The chain's CDR3 is CATSRDLQVKNGYTF. The CDR3 DNA reads as TGTGCCACCAGCAGAGATCTCCAGGTAAAGAATGGCTACACCTTC. The whole variable domain, remainder taken from reference TRBV15 and TRBJ1-2, is DAMVIQNPRYQVTQFGKPVTLSCSQTLNHNVMYWYQQKSSQAPKLLFHYYDKDFNNEADTPDNFQSRRPNTSFCFLDIRSPGLGDTAMYLCATSRDLQVKNGYTFGSGTRLTVV.

CDR3 loop: CASSPTDRLNTEAFF. For the CDR3, the DNA is TGTGCCAGCAGTCCCACCGACAGGTTGAACACTGAAGCTTTCTTT. The gene calls are TRBV6-5 and TRBJ1-1; possibly TRBD1 for D (6 bases). V lost 5 bases and J 0 bases, leaving 13 bases between the germline ends. The CDR3 runs 15 residues. Germline-derived CDR1 and CDR2 are MNHEY and SVGAGI.

CDR3 in DNA: TGTGCCAGCAGTCCCTTTAGTCGGAGTGAGCAGTTCTTC. It is translated as CASSPFSRSEQFF. This chain joins TRBV7-9 and TRBJ2-1; no clear D. The CDR3 extends over 13 amino acids. V shed 6 bases and J shed 9 bases, with 15 bases lying between them. Germline V CDR1 and CDR2: SEHNR, FQNEAQ (reference sequence).

The genes are TRBV5-6 and TRBJ1-2; perhaps TRBD1 as D (5 bases). The V gene's germline CDR1 is SGHDT and CDR2 YYEEEE. CDR3 length: 14 residues. The V end lost 0 bases, the J end lost 2 bases, and 8 bases lay between the germline ends. CDR3 sequence (DNA): TGTGCCAGCAGCTTGGTGGACACCAACTATGGCTACACCTTC. Translated, it gives CASSLVDTNYGYTF.

This chain connects TRBV4-1 to TRBJ2-5; TRBD1 might be the D (6 bases). V was clipped by 4 bases and J by 5 bases, with 17 bases between them. Germline V CDR1 and CDR2: MGHRA, YSYEKL. The CDR3 covers 15 residues. CDR3 sequence reads: CASSRNLQGFETQYF. The CDR3 DNA reads as TGCGCCAGCAGCCGCAACCTACAGGGTTTCGAGACCCAGTACTTC.

The chain joins TRBV6-6 to TRBJ2-7; TRBD1 aligns across 9 bases. The ends lost 8 bases at V and 6 bases at J; junction bases unmatched: 14. This CDR3 region has 15 residues. In germline, CDR1 is MNHNY, CDR2 SVGAGI (reference sequence). This CDR3 reads CASLGAGTGFSEQYF. The CDR3 DNA reads TGTGCCAGCTTAGGAGCCGGGACAGGGTTTTCCGAGCAGTACTTC.

This chain connects TRBV7-9 to TRBJ1-1, with 7 nucleotides matching TRBD1. CDR1 and CDR2 (germline): SEHNR, FQNEAQ (reference sequence). V was pared by 1 base and J by 1 base, with 3 bases of the junction left unmatched. The CDR3 is 15 residues long. CDR3 nucleotide sequence: TGTGCCAGCAGCTTAGGACAGGGCGGGAACACTGAAGCTTTCTTT. It translates to CASSLGQGGNTEAFF.

This CDR3 reads CASMQGRTGNTIYF. CDR3 nucleotides: TGTGCCAGTATGCAGGGGAGAACCGGAAACACCATATATTTT. The J gene is TRBJ1-3, the V gene TRBV19; maybe TRBD1 (6 bases). This CDR3 contains 14 residues. In germline, CDR1 is LNHDA, CDR2 SQIVND (reference sequence). The V end lost 7 bases, the J end lost 4 bases, and 14 bases lay between the germline ends.